Each of the 22 T cell receptor beta chains below was sequenced from the same sample in a study of siplizumab effects on memory and regulatory T cells (dated by TCRdb to the late 2010s). Library preparation used the immunoSEQ multiplex PCR assay. TCRdb re-hosts the immuneACCESS table, in-frame sequences only. Its copies lack some clones; in the studies checked, an unresolved V gene accounts for under half of them, and the cause for the rest is not known. This sample gives about 56,000 clones in total; about 98% of them show up just once. The top ten constitute 0.95% to 1.4% of the sample. The material sequenced was naive CD8+ T cells sorted from blood. In the paper's terms, the cell subset or site label means: unstimulated naive T cells. These TCRs come from a human donor in good health.

The chain couples TRBV19 to TRBJ1-2; 10 bases are shared with TRBD1. Per the germline V gene, CDR1 is LNHDA and CDR2 is SQIVND (reference sequence). The V segment lost 1 base and the J segment 8 bases; nucleotides outside the gene matches: 10. The CDR3 is made up of 16 amino acids. The CDR3 DNA follows: TGTGCCAGTAGTATAGTAATGGGACAGGGGTCGCTCGGCTACACCTTC. This codes for CASSIVMGQGSLGYTF. Full variable domain (rest looked up from reference TRBV19 and TRBJ1-2): DGGITQSPKYLFRKEGQNVTLSCEQNLNHDAMYWYRQDPGQGLRLIYYSQIVNDFQKGDIAEGYSVSREKKESFPLTVTSAQKNPTAFYLCASSIVMGQGSLGYTFGSGTRLTVV.

This chain links TRBV30 with TRBJ2-7; D remains ambiguous. CDR1 and CDR2 (germline): GTSNPN, SVGIG (reference sequence). CDR3 length: 14 residues. Trimming cost V 4 bases and J 3 bases, with 16 bases left between them. DNA for the CDR3: TGTGCCTGGATCGGAAACCGTGGGGTCTACGAGCAGTACTTC. It translates to CAWIGNRGVYEQYF.

The chain is built from TRBV25-1 and TRBJ2-2; D gene unclear. V lost 7 bases to trimming and J lost 3 bases, with 6 bases between them. CDR3 length equals 12 residues. Germline assignment: CDR1 MGHDK and CDR2 SYGVNS. The CDR3 sequence is CASIGDTGELFF. The CDR3 DNA reads as TGTGCCAGCATAGGTGACACCGGGGAGCTGTTTTTT.

This chain connects TRBV19 to TRBJ1-5, with D perhaps matching TRBD1 (6 bases). Germline lookup yields CDR1 LNHDA and CDR2 SQIVND (reference sequence). Deletions cut 5 bases from V and 3 bases from J, with 14 bases between. The length of the CDR3 is 15 residues. The CDR3 reads CASSFLTGNNQPQHF. In DNA, the CDR3 is TGTGCCAGTAGTTTCCTTACAGGGAACAATCAGCCCCAGCATTTT.

V is TRBV7-3 and J is TRBJ1-1, with a tentative D call TRBD1 (5 bases). The CDR3 consists of 16 residues. CDR1 and CDR2 (germline): SGHTA, FQGTGA. The germline V and J ends were trimmed by 0 bases and 3 bases, with 14 bases remaining between them. The CDR3 spells CASSLTGARGDTEAFF. CDR3 DNA: TGTGCCAGCAGCTTAACAGGGGCCCGGGGAGACACTGAAGCTTTCTTT.

The chain uses TRBV7-9 and TRBJ2-7, with D perhaps TRBD1 (6 bases). The germline V gene encodes CDR1 SEHNR and CDR2 FQNEAQ (reference sequence). V gave up 5 bases and J gave up 6 bases, with 20 bases separating them. The CDR3 runs 15 residues. The CDR3 protein is CASSTSVGRGFEQYF. DNA of the CDR3: TGTGCCAGCAGCACCTCCGTCGGCAGGGGTTTCGAGCAGTACTTC. Full variable domain (missing parts from reference TRBV7-9 and TRBJ2-7): DTGVSQNPRHKITKRGQNVTFRCDPISEHNRLYWYRQTLGQGPEFLTYFQNEAQLEKSRLLSDRFSAERPKGSFSTLEIQRTEQGDSAMYLCASSTSVGRGFEQYFGPGTRLTVT.

The V gene is TRBV30, the J gene TRBJ2-6; D is unresolved. In germline, CDR1 is GTSNPN, CDR2 SVGIG (reference sequence). The CDR3 is 14 amino acids. Trimming took 4 bases from V and 4 from J, leaving 11 bases between them. The CDR3 nucleotides read TGTGCCTGGACCGAGGCTGCGGGGGCCAACGTCCTGACTTTC. Translating it yields CAWTEAAGANVLTF.

The chain is built from TRBV19 and TRBJ1-1, with D possibly matching TRBD1 (5 bases). V shed 6 bases and J shed 3 bases, with 14 bases lying between them. This CDR3 spans 14 amino acids. Germline CDR1 reads LNHDA; CDR2 reads SQIVND (reference sequence). The CDR3 reads CASSGDGRDTEAFF. CDR3 coding DNA: TGTGCCAGTAGCGGGGACGGCCGGGACACTGAAGCTTTCTTT.

V is TRBV28 and J is TRBJ2-5; 7 bases agree with TRBD1. J was trimmed by 1 base and V by 3 bases; bases with no gene match: 8. The germline CDR1 and CDR2 sequences are MDHEN and SYDVKM. The CDR3 is made up of 16 amino acids. CDR3 sequence (DNA): TGTGCCAGCAGTTTCGACAGGGTCTCGGTCCAAGAGACCCAGTACTTC. It yields the protein CASSFDRVSVQETQYF.

The chain joins TRBV7-2 to TRBJ2-5; 10 bases are shared with TRBD2. CDR3 length: 16 amino acids. V lost 1 base to trimming and J lost 6 bases; unmatched junction nucleotides: 8. Germline CDR1 SGHTA, CDR2 FQGNSA. The CDR3 loop reads CASSLGTSGGVKTQYF. CDR3 sequence (DNA): TGTGCCAGCAGCTTAGGGACTAGCGGAGGCGTAAAGACCCAGTACTTC.

V gene TRBV11-2 combines with J gene TRBJ2-7; 8 bases map to TRBD1. V lost 4 bases, J lost 7 bases, and 9 bases stayed unmatched. CDR1 is SGHAT and CDR2 is FQNNGV in the germline V gene. The CDR3 contains 14 residues. The CDR3 DNA sequence: TGTGCCAGCAGCTCGGACAGGGACCCGTGGGAGCAGTACTTC. Protein: CASSSDRDPWEQYF.

Concerning this clone itself: At one of its ends the junction is not consistent with the germline gene, which may arise from a read error. This rearrangement joins TRBV7-7 to TRBJ1-1; 9 nucleotides match TRBD1. Per germline, CDR1 SSHAT and CDR2 FNYEAQ (reference sequence). This CDR3 is built from 15 residues. The CDR3 reads CASSHSYRGHNEAFF. In DNA, the CDR3 is TGTGCTAGCAGCCACTCATACAGGGGGCACAATGAAGCTTTCTTT.

The CDR3 sequence is CASSLRRQQETQYF. In DNA form, the CDR3 reads TGCGCCAGCAGCCTGCGACGCCAACAGGAGACCCAGTACTTC. The genes are TRBV4-1 and TRBJ2-5; no clear D. Germline V gene sequence: CDR1 MGHRA, CDR2 YSYEKL. V lost 4 bases and J 5 bases, leaving 14 bases between the germline ends. This CDR3 is 14 amino acids long.

The chain uses TRBV20-1 and TRBJ1-1; a possible D gene is TRBD1 (5 bases). Germline-derived CDR1 and CDR2 are DFQATT and SNEGSKA (reference sequence). V was pared by 3 bases and J by 6 bases, with 8 bases between. This CDR3 spans 11 amino acids. The CDR3 coding sequence is TGCAGTGCTAGTTGGGGGGCTGAAGCTTTCTTT. It specifies CSASWGAEAFF.

The chain combines TRBV27 with TRBJ2-7; D is unclear. V was cut by 5 bases and J by 3 bases, with 11 bases left in between. The germline CDR1 and CDR2 sequences are MNHEY and SMNVEV (reference sequence). The CDR3 is 13 amino acids. The CDR3 loop reads CASSQKPLYEQYF. Here the CDR3 DNA reads TGTGCCAGCAGTCAAAAACCACTCTACGAGCAGTACTTC.

V is TRBV28 and J is TRBJ1-1; no clear D. The ends were cut back, 7 bases at V and 0 bases at J, with 12 bases in the middle. Germline V gene data show CDR1 as MDHEN and CDR2 as SYDVKM. The CDR3 totals 14 residues. The CDR3 sequence is CASMGTPMNTEAFF. CDR3 DNA sequence: TGTGCCAGCATGGGAACCCCAATGAACACTGAAGCTTTCTTT.

V is TRBV27 and J is TRBJ2-2; 13 bases match TRBD2. Germline V gives CDR1 MNHEY, CDR2 SMNVEV (reference sequence). Trimming removed 7 bases from V and 8 bases from J; junction bases left unmatched: 7. This CDR3 spans 15 amino acids. CDR3 in DNA: TGTGCCAGCACAACCGGGACTAGCGGGACAGGGGAGCTGTTTTTT. This sequence encodes CASTTGTSGTGELFF.

The V call is TRBV29-1, the J call TRBJ1-1; D not resolved. The length of the CDR3 is 12 residues. Germline lookup yields CDR1 SQVTM and CDR2 ANQGSEA. V shed 4 bases and J shed 2 bases, with 8 bases lying between them. CDR3 DNA: TGCAGCGTTGTACAGCCAAACACTGAAGCTTTCTTT. Its translation: CSVVQPNTEAFF.

The chain is built from TRBV30 and TRBJ2-5; a weak D match, TRBD2 (5 bases). The germline V gene has CDR1 GTSNPN and CDR2 SVGIG (reference sequence). The CDR3 consists of 14 residues. V shed 0 bases and J shed 3 bases, with 11 bases lying between them. CDR3 sequence: CAWSVGVGEETQYF. The CDR3 DNA is TGTGCCTGGAGTGTTGGGGTCGGGGAAGAGACCCAGTACTTC.

CDR3 region: CASRRGHEQYF. In nucleotides, the CDR3 is TGTGCCAGCAGGCGGGGCCACGAGCAGTACTTC. The chain joins TRBV6-5 to TRBJ2-7; possible D gene TRBD2, 6 bases. Germline lookup yields CDR1 MNHEY and CDR2 SVGAGI. Trimming stripped 6 bases from V and 5 bases from J, with 8 bases between. The CDR3 is 11 amino acids.

V and J are TRBV4-1 and TRBJ2-1; 9 bases are a match to TRBD2. CDR3 size: 14 residues. V lost 4 bases, J lost 9 bases, and 7 bases stayed unmatched. Germline CDR1 MGHRA, CDR2 YSYEKL. CDR3 protein: CASSRTSGWSEQFF. CDR3 nucleotides: TGCGCCAGCAGCCGAACTAGCGGGTGGTCTGAGCAGTTCTTC.

CDR3 sequence reads: CTSSRHLSGRAGELFF. The CDR3 DNA is TGCACCAGCAGCCGGCATCTTAGCGGGAGGGCCGGGGAGCTGTTTTTT. The chain uses TRBV1 and TRBJ2-2; TRBD2, as called in the table, went unchecked against the DNA. TRBV1 is recorded as a pseudogene. The CDR3 loop spans 16 amino acids.